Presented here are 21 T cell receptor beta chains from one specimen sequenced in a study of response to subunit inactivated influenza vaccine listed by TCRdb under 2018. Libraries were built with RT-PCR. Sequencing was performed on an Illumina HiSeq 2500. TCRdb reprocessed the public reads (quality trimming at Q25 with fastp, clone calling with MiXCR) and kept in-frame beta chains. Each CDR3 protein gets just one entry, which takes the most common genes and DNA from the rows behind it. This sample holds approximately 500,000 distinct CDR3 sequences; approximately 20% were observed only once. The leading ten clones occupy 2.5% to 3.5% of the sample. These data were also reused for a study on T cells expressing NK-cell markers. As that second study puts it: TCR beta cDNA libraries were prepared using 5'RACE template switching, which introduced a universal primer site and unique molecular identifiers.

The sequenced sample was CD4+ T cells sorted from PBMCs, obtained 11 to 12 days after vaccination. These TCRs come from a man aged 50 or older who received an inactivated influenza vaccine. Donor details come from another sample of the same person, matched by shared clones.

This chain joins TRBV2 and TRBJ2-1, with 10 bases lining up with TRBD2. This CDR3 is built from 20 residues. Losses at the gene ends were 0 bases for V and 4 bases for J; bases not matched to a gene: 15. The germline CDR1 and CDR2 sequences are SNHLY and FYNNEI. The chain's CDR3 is CASSEARASGGPWDYNEQFF. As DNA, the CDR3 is TGTGCCAGCAGTGAAGCGAGGGCTAGCGGGGGCCCTTGGGATTACAATGAGCAGTTCTTC.

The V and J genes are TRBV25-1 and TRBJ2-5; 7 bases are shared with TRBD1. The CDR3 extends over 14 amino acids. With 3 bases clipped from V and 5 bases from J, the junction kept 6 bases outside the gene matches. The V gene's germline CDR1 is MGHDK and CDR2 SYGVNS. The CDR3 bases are TGTGCCAGCAGTGACCAGGGGGTACCGGAGACCCAGTACTTC. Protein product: CASSDQGVPETQYF.

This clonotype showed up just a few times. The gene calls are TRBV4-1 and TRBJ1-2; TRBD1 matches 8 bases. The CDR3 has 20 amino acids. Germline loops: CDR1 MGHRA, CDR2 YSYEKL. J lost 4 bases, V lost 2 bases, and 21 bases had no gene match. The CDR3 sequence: CASSQLTPRPGQGPSYGYTF. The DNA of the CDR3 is TGCGCCAGCAGCCAACTAACGCCCCGCCCCGGACAGGGCCCCTCCTATGGCTACACCTTC.

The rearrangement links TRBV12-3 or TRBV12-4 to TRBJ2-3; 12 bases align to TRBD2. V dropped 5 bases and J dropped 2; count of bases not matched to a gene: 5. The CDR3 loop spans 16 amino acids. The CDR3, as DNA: TGTGCCAGCAGTCAAAGACTAGCGGGGGACACAGATACGCAGTATTTT. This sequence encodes CASSQRLAGDTDTQYF.

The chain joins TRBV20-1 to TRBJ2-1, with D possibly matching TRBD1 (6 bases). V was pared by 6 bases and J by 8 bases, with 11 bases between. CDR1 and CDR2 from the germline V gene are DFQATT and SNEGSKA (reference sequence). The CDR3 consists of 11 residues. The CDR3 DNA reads TGCAGTGCGCGGACAGTTTATGAGCAGTTCTTC. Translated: CSARTVYEQFF.

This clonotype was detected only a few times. CDR3 loop: CASSGISGRAWFEQFF. The CDR3 DNA is TGCGCCAGCAGCGGTATTAGCGGGAGGGCTTGGTTTGAGCAGTTCTTC. This chain connects TRBV5-1 to TRBJ2-1; 11 bases are a match to TRBD2. V lost 4 bases and J lost 9; bases outside the gene matches: 12. There are 16 residues in the CDR3. The germline gives CDR1 SGHRS, CDR2 YFSETQ. The variable domain in full, completed from reference TRBV5-1 and TRBJ2-1, reads KAGVTQTPRYLIKTRGQQVTLSCSPISGHRSVSWYQQTPGQGLQFLFEYFSETQRNKGNFPGRFSGRQFSNSRSEMNVSTLELGDSALYLCASSGISGRAWFEQFFGPGTRLTVL.

Here the CDR3 DNA reads TGTGCCACCAGCAGAGCTCCAGGACTTATGAACACTGAAGCTTTCTTT. Encoded protein: CATSRAPGLMNTEAFF. The rearrangement links TRBV15 to TRBJ1-1; D gene unclear. Germline assignment: CDR1 LNHNV and CDR2 YYDKDF (reference sequence). V lost 1 base to trimming and J lost 0 bases, with 12 bases between them. The CDR3 consists of 16 residues.

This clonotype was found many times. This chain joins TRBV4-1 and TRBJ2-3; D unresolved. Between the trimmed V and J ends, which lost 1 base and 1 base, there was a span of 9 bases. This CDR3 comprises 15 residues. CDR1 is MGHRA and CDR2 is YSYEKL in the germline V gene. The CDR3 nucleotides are TGCGCCAGCAGCCAAGTAGCTACCCGCACAGATACGCAGTATTTT. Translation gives CASSQVATRTDTQYF.

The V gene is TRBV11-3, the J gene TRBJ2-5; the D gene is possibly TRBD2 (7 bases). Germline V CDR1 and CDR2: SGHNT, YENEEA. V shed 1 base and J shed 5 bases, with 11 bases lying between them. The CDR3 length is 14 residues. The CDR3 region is CASSLGGGDETQYF. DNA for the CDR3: TGTGCCAGCAGCTTAGGAGGGGGGGACGAGACCCAGTACTTC.

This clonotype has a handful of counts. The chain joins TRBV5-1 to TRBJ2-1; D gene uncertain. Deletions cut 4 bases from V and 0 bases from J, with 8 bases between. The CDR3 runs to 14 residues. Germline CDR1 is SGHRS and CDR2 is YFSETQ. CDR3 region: CASSISSSYNEQFF. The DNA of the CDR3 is TGCGCCAGCAGCATCAGCTCCTCCTACAATGAGCAGTTCTTC.

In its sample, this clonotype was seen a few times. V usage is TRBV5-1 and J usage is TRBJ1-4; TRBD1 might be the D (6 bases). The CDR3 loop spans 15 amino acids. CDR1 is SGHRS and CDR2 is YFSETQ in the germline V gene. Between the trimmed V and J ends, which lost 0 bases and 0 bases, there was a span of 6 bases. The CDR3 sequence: CASSLEGATNEKLFF. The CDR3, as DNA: TGCGCCAGCAGCTTGGAGGGGGCAACTAATGAAAAACTGTTTTTT.

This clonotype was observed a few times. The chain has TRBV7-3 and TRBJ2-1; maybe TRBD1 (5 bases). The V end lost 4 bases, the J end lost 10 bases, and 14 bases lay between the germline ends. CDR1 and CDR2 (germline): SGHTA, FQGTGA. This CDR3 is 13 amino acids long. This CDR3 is CASSSQGRREQFF. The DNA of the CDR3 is TGTGCCAGCAGCTCCCAGGGTCGAAGGGAGCAGTTCTTC. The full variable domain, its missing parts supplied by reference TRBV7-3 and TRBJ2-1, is GAGVSQTPSNKVTEKGKYVELRCDPISGHTALYWYRQSLGQGPEFLIYFQGTGAADDSGLPNDRFFAVRPEGSVSTLKIQRTERGDSAVYLCASSSQGRREQFFGPGTRLTVL.

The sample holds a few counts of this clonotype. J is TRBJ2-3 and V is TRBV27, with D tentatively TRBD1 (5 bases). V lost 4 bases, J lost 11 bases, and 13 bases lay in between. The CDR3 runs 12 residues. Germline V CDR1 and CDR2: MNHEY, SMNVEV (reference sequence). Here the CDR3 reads CASSSYGQEQYF. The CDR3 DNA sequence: TGTGCCAGCAGTTCCTATGGACAAGAGCAGTATTTT.

In DNA, the CDR3 is TGCGCCAGCAGCTTGGACCAGCGGGACACCGGGGAGCTGTTTTTT. Protein: CASSLDQRDTGELFF. This chain joins TRBV5-1 and TRBJ2-2, with a possible D match to TRBD2 (6 bases). The CDR3 length is 15 residues. The germline V gene encodes CDR1 SGHRS and CDR2 YFSETQ. The germline V and J ends were trimmed by 0 bases and 3 bases, with 9 bases remaining between them.

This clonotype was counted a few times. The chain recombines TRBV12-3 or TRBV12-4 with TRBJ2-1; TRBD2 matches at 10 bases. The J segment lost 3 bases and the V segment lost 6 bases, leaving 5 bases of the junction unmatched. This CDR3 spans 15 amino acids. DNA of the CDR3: TGTGCCAGCAGGATAGGGACTAGCGACTACAATGAGCAGTTCTTC. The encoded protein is CASRIGTSDYNEQFF.

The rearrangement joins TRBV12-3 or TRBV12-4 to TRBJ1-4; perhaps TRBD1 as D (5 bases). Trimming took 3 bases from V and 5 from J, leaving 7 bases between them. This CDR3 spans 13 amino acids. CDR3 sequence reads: CASSLGVNEKLFF. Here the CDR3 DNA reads TGTGCCAGCAGTTTGGGGGTGAATGAAAAACTGTTTTTT.

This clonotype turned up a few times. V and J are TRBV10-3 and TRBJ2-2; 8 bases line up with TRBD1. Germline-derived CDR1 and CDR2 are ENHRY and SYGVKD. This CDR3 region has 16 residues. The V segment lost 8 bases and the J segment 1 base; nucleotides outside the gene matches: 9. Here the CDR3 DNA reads TGTGCCATCGGGGCTAGGGACAGGATGAACACCGGGGAGCTGTTTTTT. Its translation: CAIGARDRMNTGELFF.

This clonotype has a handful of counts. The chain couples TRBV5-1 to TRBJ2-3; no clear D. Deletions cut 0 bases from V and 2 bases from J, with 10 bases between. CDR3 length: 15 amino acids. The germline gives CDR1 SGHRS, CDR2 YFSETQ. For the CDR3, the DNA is TGCGCCAGCAGCTTGGCCGGACCGGACACAGATACGCAGTATTTT. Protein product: CASSLAGPDTDTQYF.

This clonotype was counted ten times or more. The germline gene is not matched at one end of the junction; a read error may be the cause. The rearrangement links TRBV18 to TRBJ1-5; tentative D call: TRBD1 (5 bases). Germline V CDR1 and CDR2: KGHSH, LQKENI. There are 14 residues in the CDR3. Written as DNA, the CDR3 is TGCGCCAGCAGCCCCTCCGGGGGGGATCAGCCCCAGCATTTT. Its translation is CASSPSGGDQPQHF.

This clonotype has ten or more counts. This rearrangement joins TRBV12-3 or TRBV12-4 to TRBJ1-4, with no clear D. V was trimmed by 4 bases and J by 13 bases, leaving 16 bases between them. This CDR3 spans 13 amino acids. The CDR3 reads CASSSSTLGILFF. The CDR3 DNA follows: TGTGCCAGCAGTTCCTCAACCCTGGGGATACTGTTTTTT.

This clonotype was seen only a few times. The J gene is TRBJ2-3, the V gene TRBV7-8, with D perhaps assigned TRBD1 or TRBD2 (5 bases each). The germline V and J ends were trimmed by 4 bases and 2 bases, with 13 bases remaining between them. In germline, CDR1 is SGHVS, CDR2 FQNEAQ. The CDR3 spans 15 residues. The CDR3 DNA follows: TGTGCCAGCAGCTCCCCTGGGGGAAACACAGATACGCAGTATTTT. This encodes CASSSPGGNTDTQYF.